This T cell receptor (beta chain) was found in a study of graft-versus-host responses after intestinal transplantation. The wider study: Among the recipients, all got anti-thymocyte globulin induction and then tacrolimus and steroids for 3 to 4 years.

Points on this clone: Its antigen is as yet unknown.

Repertoires were generated with immunoSEQ multiplex PCR, while TCRdb's copy carries only in-frame clones and drops some. The repertoire holds approximately 15,000 clones, about 80% seen once, with over 15% in the top ten. Graft specimens yielded both intraepithelial and lamina propria lymphocytes. Germline V gene data show CDR1 as SGHVS and CDR2 as FNYEAQ. The V and J ends lost 5 bases and 2 bases respectively, with 17 bases between them. The CDR3 is made up of 16 amino acids. Regarding the study as a whole: Graft-donor T cell macrochimerism coincided with high graft-versus-host to host-versus-graft clonal ratios in allografts. GvH clones were identified in recipient marrow, with some first appearing in ileum or blood. Peak circulating GvH clone levels were associated with early post-transplant HvG declines.

The rearrangement links TRBV7-6 to TRBJ2-3; D may correspond to TRBD1 or TRBD2 (7 bases each). This receptor was taken from a human patient who received an intestinal transplant, so some T cells may come from the graft donor. Sequencing used ileum tissue, obtained roughly 110 days after intestinal transplant. CDR3 amino acids: CASSQGGLDYTDTQYF. The CDR3 DNA is TGTGCCAGCAGCCAGGGGGGGCTAGACTACACAGATACGCAGTATTTT.